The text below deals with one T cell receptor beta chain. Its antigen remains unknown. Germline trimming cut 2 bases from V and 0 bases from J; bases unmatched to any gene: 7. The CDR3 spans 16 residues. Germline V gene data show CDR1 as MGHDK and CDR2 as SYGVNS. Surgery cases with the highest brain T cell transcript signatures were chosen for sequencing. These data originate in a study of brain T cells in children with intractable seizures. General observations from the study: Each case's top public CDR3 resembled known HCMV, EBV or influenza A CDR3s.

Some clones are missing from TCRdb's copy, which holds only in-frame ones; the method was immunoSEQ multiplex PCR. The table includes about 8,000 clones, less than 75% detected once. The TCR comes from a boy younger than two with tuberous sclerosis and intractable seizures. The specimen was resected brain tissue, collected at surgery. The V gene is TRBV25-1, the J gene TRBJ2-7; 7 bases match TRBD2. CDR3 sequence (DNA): TGTGCCAGCAGTGAAAGCGGGACGGCAGACTCCTACGAGCAGTACTTC. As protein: CASSESGTADSYEQYF.